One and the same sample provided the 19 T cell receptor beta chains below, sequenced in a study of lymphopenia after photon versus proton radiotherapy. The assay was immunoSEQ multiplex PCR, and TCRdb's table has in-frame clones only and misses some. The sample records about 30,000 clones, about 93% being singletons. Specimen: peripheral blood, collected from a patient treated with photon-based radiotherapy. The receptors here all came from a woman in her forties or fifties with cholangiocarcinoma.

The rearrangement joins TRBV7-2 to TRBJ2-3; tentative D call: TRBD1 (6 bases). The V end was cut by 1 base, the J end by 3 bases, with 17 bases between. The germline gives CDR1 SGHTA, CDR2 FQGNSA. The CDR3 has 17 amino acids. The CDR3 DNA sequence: TGTGCCAGCAGCTTAGTACCCCCAGGGGCAGTAACAGATACGCAGTATTTT. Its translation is CASSLVPPGAVTDTQYF.

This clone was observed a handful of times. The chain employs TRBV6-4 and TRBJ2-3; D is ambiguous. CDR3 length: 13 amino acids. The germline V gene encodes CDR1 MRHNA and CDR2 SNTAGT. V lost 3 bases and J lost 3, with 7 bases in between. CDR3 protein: CASSEAGTDTQYF. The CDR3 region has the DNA TGTGCCAGCAGTGAGGCCGGGACAGATACGCAGTATTTT.

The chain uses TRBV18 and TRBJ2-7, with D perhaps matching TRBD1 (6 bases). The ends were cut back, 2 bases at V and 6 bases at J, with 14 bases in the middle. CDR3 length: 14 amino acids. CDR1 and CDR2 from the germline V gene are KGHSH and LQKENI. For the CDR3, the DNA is TGTGCCAGCTCACCAACTACAGGGCTTACCGAGCAGTACTTC. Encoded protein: CASSPTTGLTEQYF.

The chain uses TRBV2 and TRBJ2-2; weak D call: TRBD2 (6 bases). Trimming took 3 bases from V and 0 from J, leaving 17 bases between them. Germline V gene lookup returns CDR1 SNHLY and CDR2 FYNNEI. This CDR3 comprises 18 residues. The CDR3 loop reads CASSEVELASANTGELFF. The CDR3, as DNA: TGTGCCAGCAGTGAGGTAGAGCTAGCGAGTGCGAACACCGGGGAGCTGTTTTTT.

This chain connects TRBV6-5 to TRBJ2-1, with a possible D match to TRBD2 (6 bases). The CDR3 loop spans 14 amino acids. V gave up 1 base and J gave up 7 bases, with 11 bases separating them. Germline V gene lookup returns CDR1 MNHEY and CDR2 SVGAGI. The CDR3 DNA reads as TGTGCCAGCAGTTACTTGGGACTCGAGAATGAGCAGTTCTTC. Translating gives CASSYLGLENEQFF.

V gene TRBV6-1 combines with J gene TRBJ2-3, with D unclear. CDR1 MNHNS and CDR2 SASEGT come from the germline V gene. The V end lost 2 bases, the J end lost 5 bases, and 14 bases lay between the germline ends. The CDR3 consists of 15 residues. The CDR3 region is CASSENPLGGDTQYF. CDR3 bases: TGTGCCAGCAGTGAAAATCCCCTGGGCGGAGATACGCAGTATTTT.

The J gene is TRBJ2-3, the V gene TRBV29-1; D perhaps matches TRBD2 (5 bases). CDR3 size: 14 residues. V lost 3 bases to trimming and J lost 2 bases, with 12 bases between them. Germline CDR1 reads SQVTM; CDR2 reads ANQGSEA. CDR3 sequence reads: CSVETGRATDTQYF. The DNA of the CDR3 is TGCAGCGTTGAGACGGGGAGAGCCACAGATACGCAGTATTTT.

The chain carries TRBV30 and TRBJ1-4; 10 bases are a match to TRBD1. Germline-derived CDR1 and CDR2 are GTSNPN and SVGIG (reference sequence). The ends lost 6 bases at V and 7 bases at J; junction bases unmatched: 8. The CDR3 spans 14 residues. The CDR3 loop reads CACRPRDRGEKLFF. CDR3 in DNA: TGTGCCTGTCGTCCCCGGGACAGGGGTGAAAAACTGTTTTTT. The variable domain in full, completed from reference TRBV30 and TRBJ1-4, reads SQTIHQWPATLVQPVGSPLSLECTVEGTSNPNLYWYRQAAGRGLQLLFYSVGIGQISSEVPQNLSASRPQDRQFILSSKKLLLSDSGFYLCACRPRDRGEKLFFGSGTQLSVL.

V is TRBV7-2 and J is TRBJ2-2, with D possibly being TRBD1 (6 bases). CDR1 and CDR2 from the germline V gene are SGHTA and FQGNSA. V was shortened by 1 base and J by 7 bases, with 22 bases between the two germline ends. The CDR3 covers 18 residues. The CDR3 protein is CASSLGFRTAHGHGELFF. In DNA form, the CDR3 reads TGTGCCAGCAGCTTAGGATTCCGGACAGCTCATGGCCACGGGGAGCTGTTTTTT.

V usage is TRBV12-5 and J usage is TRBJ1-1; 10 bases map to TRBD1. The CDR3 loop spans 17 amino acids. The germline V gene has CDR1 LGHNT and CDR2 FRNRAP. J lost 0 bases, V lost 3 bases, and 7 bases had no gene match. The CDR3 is CASGFKGQGILNTEAFF. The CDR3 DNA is TGTGCTAGTGGTTTTAAGGGACAGGGGATACTGAACACTGAAGCTTTCTTT.

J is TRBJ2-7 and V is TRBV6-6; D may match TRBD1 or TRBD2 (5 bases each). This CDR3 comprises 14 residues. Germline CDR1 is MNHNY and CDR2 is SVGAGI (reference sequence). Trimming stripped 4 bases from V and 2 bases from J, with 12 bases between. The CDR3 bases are TGTGCCAGCAGTTCCGGGACGGTAACCTACGAGCAGTACTTC. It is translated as CASSSGTVTYEQYF.

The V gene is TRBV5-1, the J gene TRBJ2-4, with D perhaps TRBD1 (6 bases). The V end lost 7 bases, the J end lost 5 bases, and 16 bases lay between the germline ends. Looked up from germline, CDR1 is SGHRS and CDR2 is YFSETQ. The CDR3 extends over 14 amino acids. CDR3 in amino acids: CASSPGYRENIQYF. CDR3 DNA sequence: TGCGCCAGCTCCCCAGGTTACAGGGAAAACATTCAGTACTTC.

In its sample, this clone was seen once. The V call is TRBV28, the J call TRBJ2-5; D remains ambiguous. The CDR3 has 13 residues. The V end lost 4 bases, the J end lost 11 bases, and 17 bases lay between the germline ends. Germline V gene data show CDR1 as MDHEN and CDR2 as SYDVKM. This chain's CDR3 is CASSSRPGPRQYF. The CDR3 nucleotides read TGTGCCAGCAGTTCACGCCCCGGCCCCCGGCAGTACTTC.

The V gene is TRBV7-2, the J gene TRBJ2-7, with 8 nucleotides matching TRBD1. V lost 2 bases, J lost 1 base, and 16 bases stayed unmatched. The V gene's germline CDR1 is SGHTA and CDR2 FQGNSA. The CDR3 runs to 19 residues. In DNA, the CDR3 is TGTGCCAGCAGCTTAAAGGGGGGCAGGGGGCTGATTTTTTCCTACGAGCAGTACTTC. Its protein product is CASSLKGGRGLIFSYEQYF.

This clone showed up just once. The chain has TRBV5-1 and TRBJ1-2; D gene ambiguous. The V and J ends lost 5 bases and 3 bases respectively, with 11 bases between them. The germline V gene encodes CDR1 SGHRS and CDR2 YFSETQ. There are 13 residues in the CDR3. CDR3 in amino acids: CASSAVFDYGYTF. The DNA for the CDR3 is TGCGCCAGCAGTGCAGTGTTTGACTATGGCTACACCTTC.

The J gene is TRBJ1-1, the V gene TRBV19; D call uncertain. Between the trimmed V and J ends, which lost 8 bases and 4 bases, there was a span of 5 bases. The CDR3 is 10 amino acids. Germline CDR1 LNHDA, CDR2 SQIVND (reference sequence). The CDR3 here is CASGGTEAFF. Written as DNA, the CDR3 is TGTGCCAGTGGCGGCACTGAAGCTTTCTTT.

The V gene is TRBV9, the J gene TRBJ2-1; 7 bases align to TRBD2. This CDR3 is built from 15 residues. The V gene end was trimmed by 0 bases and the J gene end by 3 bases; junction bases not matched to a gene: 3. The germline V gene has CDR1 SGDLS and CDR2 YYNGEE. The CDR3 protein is CASSVVAGDYNEQFF. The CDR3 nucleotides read TGTGCCAGCAGCGTAGTGGCGGGGGACTACAATGAGCAGTTCTTC.

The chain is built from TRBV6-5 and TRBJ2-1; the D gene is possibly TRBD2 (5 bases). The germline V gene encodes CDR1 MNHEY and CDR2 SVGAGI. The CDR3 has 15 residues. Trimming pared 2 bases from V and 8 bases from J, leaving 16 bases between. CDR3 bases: TGTGCCAGCAGTTACGCGGACTTAGGTGGCGATGAGCAGTTCTTC. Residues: CASSYADLGGDEQFF.

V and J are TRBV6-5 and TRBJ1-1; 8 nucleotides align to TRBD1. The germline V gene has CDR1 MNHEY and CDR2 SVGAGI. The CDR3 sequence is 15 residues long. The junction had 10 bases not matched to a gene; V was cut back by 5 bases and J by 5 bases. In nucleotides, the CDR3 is TGTGCCAGCAGTCCCCAGGGGGCGATAGGAACTGAAGCTTTCTTT. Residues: CASSPQGAIGTEAFF.